One sample yielded the 6 T cell receptor beta chains listed below, sequenced in a study of T cell responses to AZD1222 COVID-19 vaccine. Generated by immunoSEQ multiplex PCR, the TCRdb table keeps only in-frame clones and is missing some. This table holds more than 85,000 clones, about 91% found once. This sample comprised peripheral blood, obtained on day 0 of AZD1222 vaccination. These receptors were obtained from an adult in good health.

The CDR3 region is CASSLDGGQVGEKLFF. The CDR3 DNA follows: TGTGCCAGCAGCTTAGATGGGGGACAGGTTGGCGAAAAACTGTTTTTT. This rearrangement joins TRBV11-2 to TRBJ1-4; 8 bases match TRBD1. The CDR3 has 16 amino acids. V dropped 0 bases and J dropped 8; count of bases not matched to a gene: 8. In germline, CDR1 is SGHAT, CDR2 FQNNGV.

J is TRBJ1-2 and V is TRBV27; D is perhaps TRBD1 (5 bases). V was trimmed by 4 bases and J by 1 base, leaving 7 bases between them. Germline assignment: CDR1 MNHEY and CDR2 SMNVEV (reference sequence). CDR3 size: 13 residues. The DNA for the CDR3 is TGTGCCAGCAGTTGGGACGGTAACTATGGCTACACCTTC. This codes for CASSWDGNYGYTF.

This chain joins TRBV4-3 and TRBJ1-1; D is unresolved. This CDR3 region has 15 residues. Per germline, CDR1 LGHNA and CDR2 YSLEER. V was shortened by 4 bases and J by 1 base, with 13 bases between the two germline ends. CDR3 DNA: TGCGCCAGCAGCCGGGTAATGGGAGGGAACACTGAAGCTTTCTTT. Its translation: CASSRVMGGNTEAFF.

The chain carries TRBV6-2 or TRBV6-3 and TRBJ1-1; tentatively, D is TRBD1 (5 bases). Germline values: CDR1 MNHEY, CDR2 SVGEGT. Trimming pared 0 bases from V and 6 bases from J, leaving 11 bases between. This CDR3 spans 14 amino acids. Here the CDR3 reads CASSYSRTLSEAFF. The CDR3 nucleotides read TGTGCCAGCAGTTACTCAAGGACACTCTCTGAAGCTTTCTTT.

V usage is TRBV4-2 and J usage is TRBJ1-1; 8 nucleotides align to TRBD1. This CDR3 has 16 residues. Germline V lookup: CDR1 LGHNA, CDR2 YNFKEQ. The V and J ends lost 0 bases and 3 bases, in that order; junction bases with no gene match: 6. CDR3 region: CASSQEIGTGYTEAFF. Written as DNA, the CDR3 is TGTGCCAGCAGCCAAGAAATCGGGACAGGATACACTGAAGCTTTCTTT.

The rearrangement uses TRBV5-4 and TRBJ1-5; D uncertain. The CDR3 length is 14 residues. The germline CDR1 and CDR2 sequences are SGHNT and YYREEE (reference sequence). Trimming took off 0 bases at V and 5 bases at J, with 9 bases between the two ends. CDR3 residues: CASSLAGRDQPQHF. The CDR3 DNA is TGTGCCAGCAGCTTGGCGGGCAGAGATCAGCCCCAGCATTTT.